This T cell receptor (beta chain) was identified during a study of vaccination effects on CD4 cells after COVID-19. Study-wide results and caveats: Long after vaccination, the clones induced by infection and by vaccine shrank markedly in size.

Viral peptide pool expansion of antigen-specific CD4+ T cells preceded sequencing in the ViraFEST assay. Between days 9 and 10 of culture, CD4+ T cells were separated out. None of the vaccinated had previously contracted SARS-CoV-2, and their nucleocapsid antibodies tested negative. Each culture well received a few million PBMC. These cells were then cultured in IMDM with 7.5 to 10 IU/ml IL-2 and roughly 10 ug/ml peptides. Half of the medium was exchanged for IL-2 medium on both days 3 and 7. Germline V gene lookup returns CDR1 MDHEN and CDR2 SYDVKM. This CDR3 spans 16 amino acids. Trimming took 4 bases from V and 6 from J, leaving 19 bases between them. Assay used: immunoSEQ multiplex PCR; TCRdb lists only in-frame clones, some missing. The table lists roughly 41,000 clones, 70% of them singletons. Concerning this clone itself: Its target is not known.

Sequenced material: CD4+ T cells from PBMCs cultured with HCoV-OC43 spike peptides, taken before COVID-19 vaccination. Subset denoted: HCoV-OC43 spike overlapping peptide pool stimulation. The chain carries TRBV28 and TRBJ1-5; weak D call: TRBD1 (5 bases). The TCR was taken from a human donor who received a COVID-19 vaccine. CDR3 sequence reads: CASSSARGPVSQPQHF. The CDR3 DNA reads TGTGCCAGCAGTTCAGCCCGGGGACCGGTCAGTCAGCCCCAGCATTTT.